These T cell receptor beta chains were read from a single sample in a study of blood T cells in healthy people across ages. TCRdb reanalysed the 5' RACE reads using MiXCR and keeps one entry per CDR3 protein. The table lists around 500,000 distinct CDR3 sequences, around 48% of them singletons. Input material: blood. Source of these receptors: a man at least 80 years old in good health. CDR3s include the opening cysteine and the closing phenylalanine or tryptophan. D genes are given only for firm matches. The listing skips clone size in some rows; elsewhere it reads once, few, many or a size class.

d_call j_call v_call clone_size cdr3_nt cdr3_aa
NA TRBJ2-3 TRBV10-3 few TGTGCCATCAGTGACGAGGGCCCCGGGGGCACAGATACGCAGTATTTT CAISDEGPGGTDTQYF
TRBD2 TRBJ2-1 TRBV27 NA TGTGCCAGCACCCGAGCCCCGGGGGGGACGGCGAAGTCCTACAATGAGCAGTTCTTC CASTRAPGGTAKSYNEQFF
TRBD2 TRBJ2-2 TRBV5-1 few TGCGCCAGCAGCTTGACCAGCGGGGGACGGGGCACCGGGGAGCTGTTTTTT CASSLTSGGRGTGELFF
NA TRBJ2-3 TRBV4-1 few TGCGCCAGCAGCCAAGATCCCGGGGATACGCAGTATTTT CASSQDPGDTQYF
NA TRBJ2-7 TRBV20-1 once TGCAGTGCTAGGGGGGGCTCTCATTACGAGCAGTACTTC CSARGGSHYEQYF
NA TRBJ2-7 TRBV10-2 few TGCGCCAGCAGTGACTTAGGGGCCGCCAAGTACTTC CASSDLGAAKYF
NA TRBJ1-2 TRBV28 NA TGTGCCAGCAGAACTCCGGGCCCCCACCCAGGTGGCTACACCTTC CASRTPGPHPGGYTF
TRBD1 TRBJ2-3 TRBV12-3/TRBV12-4 NA TGTGCCAGCAGTCCCCGACAGGGAACGCAGTATTTT CASSPRQGTQYF
NA TRBJ2-4 TRBV20-1 NA TGCAGTGTTAAGTCCCCCCTAGACATTCAGTACTTC CSVKSPLDIQYF
NA TRBJ2-1 TRBV9 many TGTGCCAGCAGCCTCGGAGGGGGAGGTGAGCAGTTCTTC CASSLGGGGEQFF
TRBD1 TRBJ2-5 TRBV7-8 NA TGTGCCAGCAGCTTAATGGCAGGGGGAATCCAAGAGACCCAGTACTTC CASSLMAGGIQETQYF
TRBD2 TRBJ2-1 TRBV7-2 once TGTGCCAGCAGCGTAGCGGGGGGTTCCTACGAGCAGTTCTTC CASSVAGGSYEQFF
NA TRBJ1-5 TRBV5-8 NA TGTGCCAGCCTGGGGGTACAGCCCCAGCATTTT CASLGVQPQHF
TRBD1 TRBJ2-7 TRBV7-9 few TGTGCCAGCAGCGGAACCCGGGACAGGGACTACAATGAGCAGTACTTC CASSGTRDRDYNEQYF
NA TRBJ2-7 TRBV4-1 once TGCGCCAGCAGCCTACAGCAGGCTTCGATAACCTACGAGCAGTACTTC CASSLQQASITYEQYF
TRBD1 TRBJ1-5 TRBV3-1 NA TGTGCCAGCAGCCAGGCCCCCGGGACAGGGGTGGGTCAGCCCCAGCATTTT CASSQAPGTGVGQPQHF
NA TRBJ1-4 TRBV12-3/TRBV12-4 few TGTGCCAGCAGTTCTCTCCGAATGGGGAATGAAAAACTGTTTTTT CASSSLRMGNEKLFF
NA TRBJ2-7 TRBV20-1 NA TGCAGTGCCAGACGTCCGGGACCAACCTACGAGCAGTACTTC CSARRPGPTYEQYF
NA TRBJ2-3 TRBV2 NA TGTGCCAGCAGGCCCCGGGTTGGCACAGACACGCAGTATTTT CASRPRVGTDTQYF
TRBD2 TRBJ2-1 TRBV7-2 NA TGTGCCAGCGGCGGACGGCGGGAGGTCTACAATGAGCAGTTCTTC CASGGRREVYNEQFF
NA TRBJ2-3 TRBV20-1 NA TGCAGTGCTAGCCACAGGAGAAGTTCTAGCACAGATACGCAGTATTTT CSASHRRSSSTDTQYF
NA TRBJ2-3 TRBV6-5 many TGTGCCAGCACTCAAACAAGTGGTGATACGCAGTATTTT CASTQTSGDTQYF
NA TRBJ2-2 TRBV3-1 NA TGTGCCAGCAGCCAAGAATCCGCCACCGGGGAGCTGTTTTTT CASSQESATGELFF
NA TRBJ2-1 TRBV7-2 few TGTGCCAGCAGCCTATTTTCTGGTAGCTCCTACAATGAGCAGTTCTTC CASSLFSGSSYNEQFF
NA TRBJ2-2 TRBV6-1 NA TGTGCCAGCGGGCTCTACACCGGGGAGCTGTTTTTT CASGLYTGELFF
NA TRBJ1-1 TRBV6-2/TRBV6-3 NA TGTGCCAGCAGTAACCAGGAGACGAACACTGAAGCTTTCTTT CASSNQETNTEAFF
NA TRBJ1-5 TRBV7-2 few TGTGCCAGCAGCTTAGTCGGAACAGGGAATCAGCCCCAGCATTTT CASSLVGTGNQPQHF
NA TRBJ1-5 TRBV6-6 many TGTGCCAGCAGATTAGGGCGGGTCGAGCAGCCCCAGCATTTT CASRLGRVEQPQHF
NA TRBJ1-1 TRBV7-2 few TGTGCCAGCAGCTTAGTGGTTGGCGTATTGAACACTGAAGCTTTCTTT CASSLVVGVLNTEAFF
TRBD1 TRBJ2-7 TRBV10-3 NA TGTGCCATCAGTGACCGGGACAGGGTCATATACGAGCAGTACTTC CAISDRDRVIYEQYF
NA TRBJ2-7 TRBV4-2 NA TGTGCCAGCAGCCGGGCACGAGCGGGACACTACGAGCAGTACTTC CASSRARAGHYEQYF
TRBD2 TRBJ2-1 TRBV5-1 once TGCGCCAGCAGCAACGGAGGGACTAGGAACGATGAGCAGTTCTTC CASSNGGTRNDEQFF
NA TRBJ2-7 TRBV27 NA TGTGCCAGCAGTTTCGGGGGGCGCAACGAGCAGTACTTC CASSFGGRNEQYF
NA TRBJ1-2 TRBV6-6 many TGTGCCAGCAGTGCAAGGGAAAGCTATGGCTACACCTTC CASSARESYGYTF
TRBD2 TRBJ2-5 TRBV4-1 NA TGCGCCAGCAGCCAAGAGTCGCGGGGGATGGAGGCCCAGTACTTC CASSQESRGMEAQYF
TRBD1 TRBJ2-1 TRBV2 NA TGTGCCAGCAGAGACAGGGATCCTGAGCAGTTCTTC CASRDRDPEQFF
TRBD2 TRBJ2-3 TRBV20-1 NA TGCAGTGCTACGGGCGGGGGTGATACGCAGTATTTT CSATGGGDTQYF
TRBD2 TRBJ2-7 TRBV12-3/TRBV12-4 NA TGTGCCAGCAGCGACCGAGGGAGGGCTAGCGGGAGGAGATTTTACGAGCAGTACTTC CASSDRGRASGRRFYEQYF
NA TRBJ2-3 TRBV9 few TGTGCCAGCAGCGTAGTCGAATCGAGAGCAGATACGCAGTATTTT CASSVVESRADTQYF
NA TRBJ2-6 TRBV6-5 many TGTGCCAGCAGTTTTGGTAGCTCTGGGGCCAACGTCCTGACTTTC CASSFGSSGANVLTF
TRBD1 TRBJ2-2 TRBV27 NA TGTGCCAGCAGTATAGGACAGGGGACCACCGGGGAGCTGTTTTTT CASSIGQGTTGELFF
NA TRBJ2-5 TRBV7-2 few TGTGCCAGCAGCTGGGCGTCGGGGCAAGAGACCCAGTACTTC CASSWASGQETQYF
TRBD1 TRBJ2-2 TRBV7-9 NA TGTGCCAGCAGCGTCGACAGGGGAAGGACCGGGGAGCTGTTTTTT CASSVDRGRTGELFF
TRBD2 TRBJ2-5 TRBV10-3 NA TGTGCCATCACCCAGGGACCTAGCGGACCACAAGAGACCCAGTACTTC CAITQGPSGPQETQYF
TRBD1 TRBJ2-1 TRBV24-1 many TGTGCCACCAGTGATTGCGGGACAGGGTACAATGAGCAGTTCTTC CATSDCGTGYNEQFF
NA TRBJ2-7 TRBV25-1 NA TGTGCCAGCAGAACCCCGGGACAGCAAGATGAACTAGCGTGTTCCTACGAGCAGTACTTC CASRTPGQQDELACSYEQYF
NA TRBJ2-2 TRBV10-3 NA TGTGGGACGAGGTTTTCGAACACCGGGGAGCTGTTTTTT CGTRFSNTGELFF
TRBD1 TRBJ1-1 TRBV11-1 NA TGTGCCAGCAGCGGAGGGACAGGGGCGGGAGCTTTCTTT CASSGGTGAGAFF
TRBD2 TRBJ2-7 TRBV7-2 NA TGTGCCAGCAGCTTATGGACTAGCGGGGGCTACGAGCAGTACTTC CASSLWTSGGYEQYF
NA TRBJ2-7 TRBV20-1 NA TGCAGTGCTAGACGGACGGGAGCCTACGAGCAGTACTTC CSARRTGAYEQYF
NA TRBJ1-1 TRBV28 NA TGTGCCAGCAGGCTGGGGTGGGCGAACACTGAAGCTTTCTTT CASRLGWANTEAFF
TRBD1 TRBJ2-7 TRBV9 NA TGTGCCAGCAGCACTGGCCGGGACAGCAAAGACTACGAGCAGTACTTC CASSTGRDSKDYEQYF
TRBD2 TRBJ2-5 TRBV7-9 NA TGTGCCAGCAGGGGACGGGAGGGCCTTGAGACCCAGTACTTC CASRGREGLETQYF
NA TRBJ2-2 TRBV7-2 NA TGTGCCAGCGGCTTTACCGGGGAGCTGTTTTTT CASGFTGELFF